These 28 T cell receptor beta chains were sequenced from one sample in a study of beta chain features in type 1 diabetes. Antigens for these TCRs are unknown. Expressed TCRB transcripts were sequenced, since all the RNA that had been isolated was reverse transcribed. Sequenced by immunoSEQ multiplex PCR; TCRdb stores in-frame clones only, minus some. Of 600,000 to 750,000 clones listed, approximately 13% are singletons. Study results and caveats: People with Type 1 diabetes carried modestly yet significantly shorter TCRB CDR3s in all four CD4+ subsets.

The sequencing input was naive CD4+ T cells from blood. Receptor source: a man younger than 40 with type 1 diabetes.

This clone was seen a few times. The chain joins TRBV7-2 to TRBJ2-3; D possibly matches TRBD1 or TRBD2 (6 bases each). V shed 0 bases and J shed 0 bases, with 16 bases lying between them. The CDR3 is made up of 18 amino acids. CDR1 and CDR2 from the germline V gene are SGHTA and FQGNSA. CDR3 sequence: CASSLARGVAPSTDTQYF. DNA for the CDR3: TGTGCCAGCAGCTTAGCAAGGGGGGTGGCTCCGAGCACAGATACGCAGTATTTT. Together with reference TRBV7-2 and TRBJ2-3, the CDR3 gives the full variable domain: GAGVSQSPSNKVTEKGKDVELRCDPISGHTALYWYRQSLGQGLEFLIYFQGNSAPDKSGLPSDRFSAERTGGSVSTLTIQRTQQEDSAVYLCASSLARGVAPSTDTQYFGPGTRLTVL.

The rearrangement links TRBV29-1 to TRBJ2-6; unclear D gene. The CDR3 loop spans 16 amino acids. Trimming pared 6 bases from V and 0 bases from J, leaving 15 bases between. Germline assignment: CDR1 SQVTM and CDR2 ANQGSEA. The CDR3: CSVTKATSSGANVLTF. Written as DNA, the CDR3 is TGCAGCGTCACGAAGGCGACCAGCTCTGGGGCCAACGTCCTGACTTTC. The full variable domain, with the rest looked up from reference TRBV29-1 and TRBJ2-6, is SAVISQKPSRDICQRGTSLTIQCQVDSQVTMMFWYRQQPGQSLTLIATANQGSEATYESGFVIDKFPISRPNLTFSTLTVSNMSPEDSSIYLCSVTKATSSGANVLTFGAGSRLTVL.

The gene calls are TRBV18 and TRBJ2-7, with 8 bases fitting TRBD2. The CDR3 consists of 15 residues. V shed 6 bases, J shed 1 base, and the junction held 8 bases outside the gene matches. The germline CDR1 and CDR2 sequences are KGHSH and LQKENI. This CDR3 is CASSLSAGGSYEQYF. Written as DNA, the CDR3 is TGTGCCAGCTCGTTAAGTGCGGGGGGTTCCTACGAGCAGTACTTC.

CDR3 residues: CASSPPGQSGTGELFF. As DNA, the CDR3 is TGTGCCAGCTCACCACCAGGACAGTCGGGAACCGGGGAGCTGTTTTTT. The chain links TRBV18 to TRBJ2-2, with D possibly being TRBD1 (6 bases). Trimming took off 0 bases at V and 5 bases at J, with 13 bases between the two ends. The CDR3 contains 16 residues. Per the germline V gene, CDR1 is KGHSH and CDR2 is LQKENI.

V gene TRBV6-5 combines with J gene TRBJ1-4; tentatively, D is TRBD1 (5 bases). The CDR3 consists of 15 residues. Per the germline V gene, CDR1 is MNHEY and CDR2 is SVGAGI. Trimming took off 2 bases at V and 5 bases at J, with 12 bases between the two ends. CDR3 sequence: CASSYAGGNNEKLFF. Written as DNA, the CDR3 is TGTGCCAGCAGTTACGCTGGGGGTAACAATGAAAAACTGTTTTTT.

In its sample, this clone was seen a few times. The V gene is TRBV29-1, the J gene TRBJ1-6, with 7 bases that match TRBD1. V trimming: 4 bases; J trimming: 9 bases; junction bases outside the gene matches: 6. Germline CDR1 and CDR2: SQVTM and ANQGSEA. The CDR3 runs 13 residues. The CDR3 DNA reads TGCAGCGTTGGGGGGACAGCCTTTTCACCCCTCCACTTT. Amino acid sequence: CSVGGTAFSPLHF.

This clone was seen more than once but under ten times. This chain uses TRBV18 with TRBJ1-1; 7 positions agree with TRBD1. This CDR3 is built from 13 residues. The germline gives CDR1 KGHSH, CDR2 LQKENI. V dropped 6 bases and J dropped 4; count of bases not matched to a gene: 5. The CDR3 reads CASSLTGPTEAFF. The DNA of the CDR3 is TGTGCCAGCTCTCTGACAGGGCCCACTGAAGCTTTCTTT.

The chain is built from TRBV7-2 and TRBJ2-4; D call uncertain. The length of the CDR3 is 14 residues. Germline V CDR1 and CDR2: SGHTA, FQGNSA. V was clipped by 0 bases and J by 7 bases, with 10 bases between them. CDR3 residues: CASSLAAGKNIQYF. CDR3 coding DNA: TGTGCCAGCAGCTTAGCCGCAGGAAAGAACATTCAGTACTTC.

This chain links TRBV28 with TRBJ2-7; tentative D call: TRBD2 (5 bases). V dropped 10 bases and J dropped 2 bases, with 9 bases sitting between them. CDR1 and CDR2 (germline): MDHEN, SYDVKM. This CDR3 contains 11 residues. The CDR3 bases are TGTGCCACCGGGATGACCTACGAGCAGTACTTC. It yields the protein CATGMTYEQYF.

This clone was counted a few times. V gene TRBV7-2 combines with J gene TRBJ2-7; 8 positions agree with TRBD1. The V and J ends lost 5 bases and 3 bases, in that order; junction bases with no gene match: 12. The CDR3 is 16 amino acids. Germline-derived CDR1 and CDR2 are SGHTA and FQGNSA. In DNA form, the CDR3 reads TGTGCCAGCAGCCTAAGAGTGGGGACAGGTAACTACGAGCAGTACTTC. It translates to CASSLRVGTGNYEQYF. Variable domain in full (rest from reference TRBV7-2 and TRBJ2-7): GAGVSQSPSNKVTEKGKDVELRCDPISGHTALYWYRQSLGQGLEFLIYFQGNSAPDKSGLPSDRFSAERTGGSVSTLTIQRTQQEDSAVYLCASSLRVGTGNYEQYFGPGTRLTVT.

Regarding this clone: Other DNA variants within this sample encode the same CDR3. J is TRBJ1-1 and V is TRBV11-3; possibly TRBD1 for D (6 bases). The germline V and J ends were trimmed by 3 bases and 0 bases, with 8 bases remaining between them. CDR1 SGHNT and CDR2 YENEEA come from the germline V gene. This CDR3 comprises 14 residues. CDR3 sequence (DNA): TGTGCCAGCAGCTTTACAGGGATGAACACTGAAGCTTTCTTT. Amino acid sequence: CASSFTGMNTEAFF.

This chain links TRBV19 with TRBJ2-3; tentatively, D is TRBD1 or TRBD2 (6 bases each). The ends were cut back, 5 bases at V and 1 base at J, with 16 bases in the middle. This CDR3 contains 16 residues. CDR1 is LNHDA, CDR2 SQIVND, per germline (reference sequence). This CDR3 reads CASSSTEGVGTDTQYF. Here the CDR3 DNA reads TGTGCCAGTAGTTCAACGGAGGGGGTGGGCACAGATACGCAGTATTTT. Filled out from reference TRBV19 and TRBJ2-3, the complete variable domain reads DGGITQSPKYLFRKEGQNVTLSCEQNLNHDAMYWYRQDPGQGLRLIYYSQIVNDFQKGDIAEGYSVSREKKESFPLTVTSAQKNPTAFYLCASSSTEGVGTDTQYFGPGTRLTVL.

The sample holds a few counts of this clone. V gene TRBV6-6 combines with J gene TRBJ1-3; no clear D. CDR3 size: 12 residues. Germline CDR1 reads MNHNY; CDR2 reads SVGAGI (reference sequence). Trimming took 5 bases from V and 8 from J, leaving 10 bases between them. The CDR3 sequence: CASSAQVDTIYF. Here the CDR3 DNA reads TGTGCCAGCAGTGCACAAGTAGACACCATATATTTT.

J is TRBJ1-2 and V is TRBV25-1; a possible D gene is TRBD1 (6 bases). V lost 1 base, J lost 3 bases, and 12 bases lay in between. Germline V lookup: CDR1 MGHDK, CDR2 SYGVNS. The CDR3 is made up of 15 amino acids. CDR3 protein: CASSESIQGHYGYTF. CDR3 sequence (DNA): TGTGCCAGCAGTGAATCAATACAGGGTCACTATGGCTACACCTTC.

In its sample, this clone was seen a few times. The CDR3 DNA is TGTGCCAGCAGCCCGGGACAAAACCAAGAGACCCAGTACTTC. It is translated as CASSPGQNQETQYF. The chain combines TRBV7-9 with TRBJ2-5, with TRBD1 as a possible D gene (6 bases). Germline V CDR1 and CDR2: SEHNR, FQNEAQ (reference sequence). Between the trimmed V and J ends, which lost 5 bases and 0 bases, there was a span of 10 bases. The CDR3 is 14 amino acids.

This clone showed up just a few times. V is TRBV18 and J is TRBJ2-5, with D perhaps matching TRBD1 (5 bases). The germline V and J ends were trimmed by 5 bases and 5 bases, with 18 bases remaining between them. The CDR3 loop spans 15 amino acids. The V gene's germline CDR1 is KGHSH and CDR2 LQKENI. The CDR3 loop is CASSKGSSDIETQYF. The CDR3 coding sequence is TGTGCCAGCTCAAAGGGGTCCAGCGACATCGAGACCCAGTACTTC. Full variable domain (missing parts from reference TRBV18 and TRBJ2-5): NAGVMQNPRHLVRRRGQEARLRCSPMKGHSHVYWYRQLPEEGLKFMVYLQKENIIDESGMPKERFSAEFPKEGPSILRIQQVVRGDSAAYFCASSKGSSDIETQYFGPGTRLLVL.

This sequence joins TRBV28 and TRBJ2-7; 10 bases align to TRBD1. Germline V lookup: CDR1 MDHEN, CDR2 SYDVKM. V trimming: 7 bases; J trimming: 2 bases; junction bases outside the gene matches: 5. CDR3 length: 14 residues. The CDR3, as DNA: TGTGCCAGCACCGCGGGACAGGGGACCTACGAGCAGTACTTC. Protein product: CASTAGQGTYEQYF.

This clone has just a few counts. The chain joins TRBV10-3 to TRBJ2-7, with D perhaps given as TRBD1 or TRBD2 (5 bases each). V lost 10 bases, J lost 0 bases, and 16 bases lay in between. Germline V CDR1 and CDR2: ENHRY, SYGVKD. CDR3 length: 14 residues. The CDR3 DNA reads TGTGCCACCAGGGACGGGCGAAGCTCCTACGAGCAGTACTTC. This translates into CATRDGRSSYEQYF.

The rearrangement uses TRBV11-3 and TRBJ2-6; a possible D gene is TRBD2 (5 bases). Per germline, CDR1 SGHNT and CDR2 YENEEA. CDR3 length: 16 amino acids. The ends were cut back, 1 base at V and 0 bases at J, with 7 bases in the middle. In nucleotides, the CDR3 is TGTGCCAGCAGCTTAGGCGGGTCCTCTGGGGCCAACGTCCTGACTTTC. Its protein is CASSLGGSSGANVLTF.

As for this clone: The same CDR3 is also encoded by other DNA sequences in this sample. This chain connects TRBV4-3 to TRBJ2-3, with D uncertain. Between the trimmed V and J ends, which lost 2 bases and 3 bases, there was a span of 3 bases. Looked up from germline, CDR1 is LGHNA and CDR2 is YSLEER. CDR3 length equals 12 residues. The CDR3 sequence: CASSQSTDTQYF. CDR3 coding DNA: TGCGCCAGCAGCCAAAGTACAGATACGCAGTATTTT.

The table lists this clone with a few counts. CDR3 DNA: TGTGCCTGGGGCACATCGGCGGGAGGCTACACCTTC. Its protein product is CAWGTSAGGYTF. This sequence joins TRBV30 and TRBJ1-2; D not certain. Deletions cut 5 bases from V and 8 bases from J, with 15 bases between. In germline, CDR1 is GTSNPN, CDR2 SVGIG (reference sequence). This CDR3 has 12 residues.

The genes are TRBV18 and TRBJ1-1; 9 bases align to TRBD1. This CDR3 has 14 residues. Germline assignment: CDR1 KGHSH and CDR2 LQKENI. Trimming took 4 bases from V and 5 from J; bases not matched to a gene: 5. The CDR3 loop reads CASSLGTGRTEAFF. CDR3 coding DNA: TGTGCCAGCTCACTGGGGACAGGGAGGACTGAAGCTTTCTTT.

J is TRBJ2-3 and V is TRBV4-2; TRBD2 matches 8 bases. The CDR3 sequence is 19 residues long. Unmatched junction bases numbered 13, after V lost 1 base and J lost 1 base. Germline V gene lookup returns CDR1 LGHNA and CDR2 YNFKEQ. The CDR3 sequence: CASSQGERGSLGGTDTQYF. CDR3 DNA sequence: TGTGCCAGCAGCCAAGGCGAGCGGGGGAGCTTGGGGGGCACAGATACGCAGTATTTT.

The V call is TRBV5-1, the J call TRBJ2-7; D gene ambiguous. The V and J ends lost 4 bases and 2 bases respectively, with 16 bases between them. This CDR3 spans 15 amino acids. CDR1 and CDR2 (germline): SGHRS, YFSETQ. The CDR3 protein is CASSPTTFGAYEQYF. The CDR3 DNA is TGCGCCAGCAGCCCTACCACTTTTGGGGCCTACGAGCAGTACTTC. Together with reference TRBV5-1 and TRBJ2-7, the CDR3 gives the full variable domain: KAGVTQTPRYLIKTRGQQVTLSCSPISGHRSVSWYQQTPGQGLQFLFEYFSETQRNKGNFPGRFSGRQFSNSRSEMNVSTLELGDSALYLCASSPTTFGAYEQYFGPGTRLTVT.

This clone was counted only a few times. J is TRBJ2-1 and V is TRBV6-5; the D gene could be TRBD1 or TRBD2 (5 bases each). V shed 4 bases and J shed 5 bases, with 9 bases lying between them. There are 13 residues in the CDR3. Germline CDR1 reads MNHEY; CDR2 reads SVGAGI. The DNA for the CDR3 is TGTGCCAGCAGTTCGAGGGACCACAATGAGCAGTTCTTC. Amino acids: CASSSRDHNEQFF.

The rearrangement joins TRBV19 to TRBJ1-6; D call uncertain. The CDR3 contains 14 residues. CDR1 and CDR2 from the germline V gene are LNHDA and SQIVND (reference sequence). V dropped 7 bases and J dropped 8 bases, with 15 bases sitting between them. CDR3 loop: CASTKAPPDSPLHF. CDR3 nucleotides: TGTGCCAGTACAAAGGCCCCTCCGGATTCACCCCTCCACTTT.

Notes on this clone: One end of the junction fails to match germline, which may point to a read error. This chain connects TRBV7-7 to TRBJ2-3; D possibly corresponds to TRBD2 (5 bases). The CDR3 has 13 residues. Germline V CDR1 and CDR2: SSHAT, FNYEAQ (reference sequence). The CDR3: CASSRGSPDTQYF. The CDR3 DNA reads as TGTGCTAGCAGCCGGGGAAGTCCAGATACGCAGTATTTT.

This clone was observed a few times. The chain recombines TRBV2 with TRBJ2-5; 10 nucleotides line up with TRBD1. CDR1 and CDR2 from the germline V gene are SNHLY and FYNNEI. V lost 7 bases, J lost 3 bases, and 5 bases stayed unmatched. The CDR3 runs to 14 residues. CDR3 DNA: TGTGCCAGCAACCGGGACAGGGGTGAAGAGACCCAGTACTTC. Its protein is CASNRDRGEETQYF.